The 32 T cell receptor beta chains below come from one sample, sequenced in a study of neurological immune-mediated disorders. TCRdb re-derived calls from the 5' RACE reads in MiXCR, one entry per CDR3 protein. Among approximately 86,000 distinct CDR3 sequences, 2% to 3% were seen once, and the ten largest hold 0.95% to 1.3%. Sequencing input: PBMCs. These receptors were taken from a woman aged 30 to 39 with multiple sclerosis.

This clonotype was picked up many times. The gene calls are TRBV7-9 and TRBJ1-3, with a weak D call TRBD1 (6 bases). The CDR3 is 17 amino acids. Germline CDR1 is SEHNR and CDR2 is FQNEAQ (reference sequence). V lost 5 bases to trimming and J lost 0 bases, with 17 bases between them. The DNA of the CDR3 is TGTGCCAGCAGCCCTCTCTTACAGGGAGTCTCTGGAAACACCATATATTTT. This encodes CASSPLLQGVSGNTIYF.

This clonotype occurred a few times. The rearrangement joins TRBV12-3 or TRBV12-4 to TRBJ1-1, with D hard to call. The CDR3 consists of 14 residues. Trimming removed 4 bases at V and 1 base at J, with 10 bases between. DNA for the CDR3: TGTGCCAGCAGTTGGTCTACAGCGAACACTGAAGCTTTCTTT. Translating gives CASSWSTANTEAFF.

This clonotype appeared many times. The rearrangement joins TRBV6-1 to TRBJ1-2; D is undetermined. The CDR3 totals 10 residues. Germline CDR1 is MNHNS and CDR2 is SASEGT. Trimming left V 2 bases short and J 9 bases short, with 4 bases between. CDR3 sequence: CASSENSYTF. DNA for the CDR3: TGTGCCAGCAGTGAAAATAGCTACACCTTC.

This clonotype was detected ten times or more. V is TRBV20-1 and J is TRBJ2-7, with TRBD2 matching 7 bases. CDR1 and CDR2 from the germline V gene are DFQATT and SNEGSKA (reference sequence). V trimming: 5 bases; J trimming: 0 bases; junction bases outside the gene matches: 1. This CDR3 has 12 residues. The CDR3 loop reads CSAASGSYEQYF. The CDR3 bases are TGCAGTGCTGCTAGCGGCTCCTACGAGCAGTACTTC.

The sample holds many counts of this clonotype. This chain links TRBV9 with TRBJ2-3; the match to TRBD2 covers 13 bases. The CDR3 is 20 residues long. V shed 0 bases and J 5 bases; nucleotides not matched to a gene: 15. CDR1 and CDR2 (germline): SGDLS, YYNGEE. This CDR3 is CASSVASPTGLAGAGDTQYF. Here the CDR3 DNA reads TGTGCCAGCAGCGTAGCTTCCCCAACCGGACTAGCGGGAGCGGGAGATACGCAGTATTTT.

This clonotype came up many times. CDR3 protein: CATSRIGGGETQYF. The DNA for the CDR3 is TGTGCCACCAGCAGGATAGGGGGGGGAGAGACCCAGTACTTC. The chain couples TRBV15 to TRBJ2-5, with D possibly TRBD2 on 7 matching bases. The CDR3 consists of 14 residues. Germline V CDR1 and CDR2: LNHNV, YYDKDF (reference sequence). V lost 3 bases, J lost 4 bases, and 12 bases lay in between.

The sample holds a few counts of this clonotype. The chain employs TRBV5-5 and TRBJ1-2; D might be TRBD1 (5 bases). The CDR3 has 15 residues. Germline V gene data show CDR1 as SGHKS and CDR2 as YYEKEE (reference sequence). The V and J ends lost 6 bases and 0 bases respectively, with 15 bases between them. The CDR3 region is CASTTTGTANYGYTF. In DNA, the CDR3 is TGTGCCAGCACCACCACCGGGACGGCTAACTATGGCTACACCTTC. Supplemented by reference TRBV5-5 and TRBJ1-2, the full variable domain reads DAGVTQSPTHLIKTRGQQVTLRCSPISGHKSVSWYQQVLGQGPQFIFQYYEKEERGRGNFPDRFSARQFPNYSSELNVNALLLGDSALYLCASTTTGTANYGYTFGSGTRLTVV.

This clonotype was recorded many times. V gene TRBV29-1 combines with J gene TRBJ2-1, with D uncertain. Trimming stripped 4 bases from V and 0 bases from J, with 13 bases between. Germline V gene data show CDR1 as SQVTM and CDR2 as ANQGSEA. This CDR3 has 15 residues. The CDR3 DNA reads as TGCAGCGTTGTTGGTCTAAGCAGCTCCTACAATGAGCAGTTCTTC. Encoded protein: CSVVGLSSSYNEQFF.

This clonotype came up many times. The rearrangement joins TRBV9 to TRBJ2-2; D tentatively fits TRBD1 or TRBD2 (6 bases each). Germline V gene data show CDR1 as SGDLS and CDR2 as YYNGEE. There are 14 residues in the CDR3. Trimming stripped 6 bases from V and 1 base from J, with 10 bases between. The CDR3 sequence: CASNRGENTGELFF. The CDR3 DNA reads TGTGCCAGCAATAGGGGGGAGAACACCGGGGAGCTGTTTTTT.

This clonotype was detected ten times or more. The genes are TRBV5-1 and TRBJ1-1, with D possibly being TRBD1 (5 bases). Trimming cost V 5 bases and J 0 bases, with 17 bases left between them. The CDR3 covers 16 residues. Germline CDR1 and CDR2: SGHRS and YFSETQ. CDR3 residues: CASSFLGTDLNTEAFF. The CDR3 bases are TGCGCCAGCAGTTTTCTCGGGACGGACCTGAACACTGAAGCTTTCTTT.

This clonotype was recorded many times. This chain uses TRBV28 with TRBJ2-1; D is unresolved. Germline V gene data show CDR1 as MDHEN and CDR2 as SYDVKM. V shed 10 bases and J shed 2 bases, with 18 bases lying between them. The CDR3 has 15 amino acids. This CDR3 is CATEDPYLAYNEQFF. The CDR3, as DNA: TGTGCCACCGAGGACCCTTACCTAGCCTACAATGAGCAGTTCTTC.

This clonotype was observed many times. The chain combines TRBV12-3 or TRBV12-4 with TRBJ2-1, with 10 bases lining up with TRBD2. CDR3 length: 15 amino acids. V dropped 6 bases and J dropped 4; count of bases not matched to a gene: 6. The CDR3 reads CASRTGTSEYNEQFF. For the CDR3, the DNA is TGTGCCAGCAGGACCGGGACTAGCGAATACAATGAGCAGTTCTTC.

This clonotype was seen many times. The chain is built from TRBV7-2 and TRBJ2-7; the D is unclear. Trimming cost V 2 bases and J 3 bases, with 8 bases left between them. CDR3 length equals 13 residues. The germline CDR1 and CDR2 sequences are SGHTA and FQGNSA. In DNA form, the CDR3 reads TGTGCCAGCAGCTTAATACAGTTCTACGAGCAGTACTTC. Residues: CASSLIQFYEQYF.

This clonotype was counted at least ten times. This rearrangement joins TRBV10-3 to TRBJ1-6; D is uncertain. This CDR3 contains 13 residues. Trimming took 3 bases from V and 9 from J, leaving 9 bases between them. Germline V lookup: CDR1 ENHRY, CDR2 SYGVKD. CDR3 DNA sequence: TGTGCCATCAGTGATCTCCCCTCTTCACCCCTCCACTTT. This translates into CAISDLPSSPLHF.

The sample holds many counts of this clonotype. Here the CDR3 DNA reads TGTGCCAGCAGCCCCGGGACAGGGTGGAACACCATATATTTT. Translating it yields CASSPGTGWNTIYF. This chain joins TRBV7-2 and TRBJ1-3; 9 positions agree with TRBD1. V lost 5 bases, J lost 7 bases, and 6 bases stayed unmatched. Germline V gives CDR1 SGHTA, CDR2 FQGNSA. The length of the CDR3 is 14 residues. Drawing the rest from reference TRBV7-2 and TRBJ1-3, the complete variable domain is GAGVSQSPSNKVTEKGKDVELRCDPISGHTALYWYRQSLGQGLEFLIYFQGNSAPDKSGLPSDRFSAERTGGSVSTLTIQRTQQEDSAVYLCASSPGTGWNTIYFGEGSWLTVV.

This clonotype was picked up many times. V and J are TRBV27 and TRBJ2-7, with TRBD1 as a possible D gene (5 bases). Germline assignment: CDR1 MNHEY and CDR2 SMNVEV (reference sequence). The CDR3 totals 14 residues. V was cut by 6 bases and J by 2 bases, with 14 bases left in between. The CDR3 here is CASSPNQGPYEQYF. The CDR3 nucleotides are TGTGCCAGCAGCCCTAACCAGGGTCCCTACGAGCAGTACTTC.

This clonotype occurred many times. This rearrangement joins TRBV6-2 or TRBV6-3 to TRBJ2-1; 7 bases fit TRBD2. V shed 0 bases and J 6 bases; nucleotides not matched to a gene: 5. The CDR3 runs to 15 residues. Germline V gene sequence: CDR1 MNHEY, CDR2 SVGEGT. The CDR3 spells CASSYSMSSGNEQFF. In nucleotides, the CDR3 is TGTGCCAGCAGTTACTCGATGTCTAGCGGCAATGAGCAGTTCTTC.

The gene calls are TRBV15 and TRBJ1-4; possible D gene TRBD1, 5 bases. The germline V gene encodes CDR1 LNHNV and CDR2 YYDKDF (reference sequence). The CDR3 spans 16 residues. V lost 0 bases, J lost 0 bases, and 8 bases lay in between. Here the CDR3 DNA reads TGTGCCACCAGCAGAGATCTGACAGCAACTAATGAAAAACTGTTTTTT. This translates into CATSRDLTATNEKLFF.

This clonotype was seen many times. The rearrangement uses TRBV6-5 and TRBJ2-3; no firm D call. Trimming stripped 2 bases from V and 5 bases from J, with 11 bases between. This CDR3 is built from 14 residues. CDR1 is MNHEY and CDR2 is SVGAGI in the germline V gene. The CDR3 protein is CASSYGTGGDTQYF. The CDR3 bases are TGTGCCAGCAGTTACGGCACGGGTGGAGATACGCAGTATTTT.

This clonotype was found many times. This rearrangement joins TRBV7-9 to TRBJ2-1; 9 nucleotides agree with TRBD2. CDR3 length: 16 amino acids. CDR1 SEHNR and CDR2 FQNEAQ come from the germline V gene (reference sequence). V was pared by 0 bases and J by 9 bases, with 9 bases of the junction left unmatched. This CDR3 is CASSLARLAETTEQFF. As DNA, the CDR3 is TGTGCCAGCAGCTTAGCGCGACTAGCGGAGACAACTGAGCAGTTCTTC.

This clonotype was counted at least ten times. The chain employs TRBV29-1 and TRBJ2-5; D possibly uses TRBD1 or TRBD2 (7 bases each). Trimming pared 7 bases from V and 5 bases from J, leaving 20 bases between. The CDR3 consists of 14 residues. Germline V gives CDR1 SQVTM, CDR2 ANQGSEA. CDR3 sequence (DNA): TGCAGCGCCGAGGGGGCTAGCGGCGGGGAGACCCAGTACTTC. It is translated as CSAEGASGGETQYF.

The chain recombines TRBV6-1 with TRBJ2-2, with a possible D match to TRBD1 (5 bases). V dropped 3 bases and J dropped 6 bases, with 11 bases sitting between them. Looked up from germline, CDR1 is MNHNS and CDR2 is SASEGT. This CDR3 is built from 14 residues. The CDR3 DNA sequence: TGTGCCAGCAGTGAGACGACAGAGGCCGGGGAGCTGTTTTTT. It translates to CASSETTEAGELFF.

This clonotype was counted many times. The V and J genes are TRBV6-2 or TRBV6-3 and TRBJ1-5; D is ambiguous. This CDR3 is built from 13 residues. The germline V gene has CDR1 MNHEY and CDR2 SVGEGT. Trimming left V 2 bases short and J 5 bases short, with 7 bases between. This CDR3 reads CASSYGVDQPQHF. As DNA, the CDR3 is TGTGCCAGCAGTTACGGAGTCGATCAGCCCCAGCATTTT.

The sample holds many counts of this clonotype. V gene TRBV20-1 combines with J gene TRBJ2-7; D may correspond to TRBD1 or TRBD2 (5 bases each). The CDR3 runs 17 residues. From germline, CDR1 is DFQATT and CDR2 SNEGSKA (reference sequence). V lost 0 bases, J lost 0 bases, and 18 bases lay in between. The CDR3 here is CSARDQASRDASYEQYF. In nucleotides, the CDR3 is TGCAGTGCTAGAGATCAGGCATCACGGGACGCCTCCTACGAGCAGTACTTC.

This clonotype occurred many times. V usage is TRBV5-6 and J usage is TRBJ1-1; D is unclear. Trimming removed 4 bases at V and 3 bases at J, with 13 bases between. The CDR3 is 14 amino acids. Germline loops: CDR1 SGHDT, CDR2 YYEEEE. CDR3 in amino acids: CASSPLYPDTEAFF. The DNA of the CDR3 is TGTGCCAGCAGCCCCCTGTATCCTGACACTGAAGCTTTCTTT.

This clonotype occurred many times. The chain recombines TRBV20-1 with TRBJ1-2; no reliable D call. The CDR3 is made up of 13 amino acids. V was trimmed by 5 bases and J by 7 bases, leaving 17 bases between them. Germline loops: CDR1 DFQATT, CDR2 SNEGSKA (reference sequence). The CDR3 region is CSARNPLPGGYTF. As DNA, the CDR3 is TGCAGTGCTCGTAACCCCCTCCCGGGTGGCTACACCTTC.

There are many counts of this clonotype. The chain has TRBV7-2 and TRBJ2-1, with 10 bases fitting TRBD2. Germline CDR1 SGHTA, CDR2 FQGNSA. This CDR3 region has 15 residues. V lost 4 bases, J lost 9 bases, and 9 bases stayed unmatched. CDR3 bases: TGTGCCAGCAGCTCCTTCCAGCGGGAGGGCCGTGAGCAGTTCTTC. This gives the protein CASSSFQREGREQFF. Drawing the rest from reference TRBV7-2 and TRBJ2-1, the complete variable domain is GAGVSQSPSNKVTEKGKDVELRCDPISGHTALYWYRQSLGQGLEFLIYFQGNSAPDKSGLPSDRFSAERTGGSVSTLTIQRTQQEDSAVYLCASSSFQREGREQFFGPGTRLTVL.

This clonotype was picked up many times. This chain links TRBV21-1 with TRBJ1-2; the DNA was not used to check the table's D call, TRBD1. TRBV21-1 is given as a pseudogene. This CDR3 has 17 residues. The CDR3 DNA reads TGTGCCAGCAGCAAAAGGGGGACAAAGGGAAGGGGATATGGCTACACCTTC. Its protein product is CASSKRGTKGRGYGYTF.

This clonotype was seen ten or more times. The chain has TRBV18 and TRBJ1-1; TRBD1 is a possible D gene (5 bases). Germline assignment: CDR1 KGHSH and CDR2 LQKENI. Trimming removed 3 bases from V and 5 bases from J, with 19 bases in between. The CDR3 consists of 16 residues. CDR3 in DNA: TGTGCCAGCTCACCCCTCCCGGGCCTGGGGGAGACTGAAGCTTTCTTT. This sequence encodes CASSPLPGLGETEAFF.

This clonotype was counted ten times or more. This rearrangement joins TRBV27 to TRBJ2-5; 8 bases fit TRBD1. The V and J ends lost 10 bases and 1 base, in that order; junction bases with no gene match: 5. The CDR3 spans 13 residues. Germline CDR1 is MNHEY and CDR2 is SMNVEV (reference sequence). CDR3 amino acids: CANLTGAQETQYF. In DNA, the CDR3 is TGTGCCAACCTGACAGGGGCCCAAGAGACCCAGTACTTC.

This clonotype was recorded many times. The genes are TRBV7-2 and TRBJ2-3; D gene ambiguous. This CDR3 is built from 13 residues. The germline V and J ends were trimmed by 2 bases and 6 bases, with 9 bases remaining between them. CDR1 is SGHTA, CDR2 FQGNSA, per germline. The CDR3 reads CASSLLVRDTQYF. CDR3 DNA: TGTGCCAGCAGCTTACTGGTTCGGGATACGCAGTATTTT.

At least ten counts were recorded for this clonotype. The chain combines TRBV11-2 with TRBJ1-1, with D hard to call. This CDR3 is 13 amino acids long. Germline CDR1 SGHAT, CDR2 FQNNGV. V lost 5 bases to trimming and J lost 1 base, with 8 bases between them. CDR3 sequence reads: CASSTRRNTEAFF. In DNA, the CDR3 is TGTGCCAGCAGCACCCGACGGAACACTGAAGCTTTCTTT.